The 32 T cell receptor beta chains below were found in one sample sequenced in a study of T cells in Graves' hyperthyroidism and ophthalmopathy. Amplification of TCR beta CDR3 regions used RNA as the template. Using the HTBI primer set, a first-round RT-PCR was run on the TCR CDR3. Each CDR3 protein is one row after TCRdb ran MiXCR on the multiplex PCR reads. The data show approximately 48,000 distinct CDR3 sequences, 45% to 50% seen once. Sequenced: peripheral blood or thyroid tissue (not recorded which). The origin of the receptors is a woman in her forties or fifties with Graves' hyperthyroidism.

This chain's CDR3 is CASSTQGGTGANVLTF. The CDR3 nucleotides read TGTGCCAGCAGCACACAGGGGGGAACTGGGGCCAACGTCCTGACTTTC. The chain uses TRBV7-2 and TRBJ2-6, with 8 bases lining up with TRBD1. The trim removed 5 bases at V and 2 bases at J, leaving 5 bases unmatched. Germline lookup yields CDR1 SGHTA and CDR2 FQGNSA. The length of the CDR3 is 16 residues.

A word on this clonotype: The conserved phenylalanine or tryptophan is not found at the CDR3 terminus, so this likely reflects a read error. This sequence joins TRBV2 and TRBJ1-5, with unresolved D. The CDR3 is 13 residues long. The V and J ends lost 3 bases and 2 bases respectively, with 5 bases between them. The germline CDR1 and CDR2 sequences are SNHLY and FYNNEI. The DNA of the CDR3 is TGTGCCAGCAGTGACGGGGGCAATCAGCCCCAGCATTCT. Its protein product is CASSDGGNQPQHS.

This clonotype was counted many times. This rearrangement joins TRBV7-9 to TRBJ2-2; TRBD1 agrees at 9 bases. CDR1 SEHNR and CDR2 FQNEAQ come from the germline V gene (reference sequence). Losses at the gene ends were 4 bases for V and 9 bases for J; bases not matched to a gene: 24. The CDR3 covers 20 residues. The CDR3 DNA sequence: TGTGCCAGCAGCTCAACGGGACAGGGATCCCTCCTGACAGGGGGGCGGGAGCTGTTTTTT. It encodes CASSSTGQGSLLTGGRELFF.

A single count supports this clonotype. V and J are TRBV20-1 and TRBJ2-5, with 10 bases that match TRBD1. The length of the CDR3 is 14 residues. With 0 bases clipped from V and 9 bases from J, the junction kept 7 bases outside the gene matches. Germline-derived CDR1 and CDR2 are DFQATT and SNEGSKA (reference sequence). CDR3 DNA: TGCAGTGCTAGAGAGGACAGGGGGAATCAGCCCCAGTACTTC. Residues: CSAREDRGNQPQYF.

The gene calls are TRBV29-1 and TRBJ1-2; D not certain. The germline V gene encodes CDR1 SQVTM and CDR2 ANQGSEA. Trimming pared 8 bases from V and 7 bases from J, leaving 17 bases between. The CDR3 is made up of 12 amino acids. In DNA, the CDR3 is TGCAGCCAAGATAGGACGGCGGCTGGCTACACCTTC. The encoded protein is CSQDRTAAGYTF. The full variable domain, its missing parts supplied by reference TRBV29-1 and TRBJ1-2, is SAVISQKPSRDICQRGTSLTIQCQVDSQVTMMFWYRQQPGQSLTLIATANQGSEATYESGFVIDKFPISRPNLTFSTLTVSNMSPEDSSIYLCSQDRTAAGYTFGSGTRLTVV.

Notes on this clonotype: It is unclear where the CDR3 begins or ends on the DNA, so no DNA is shown, and the CDR3 is as TCRdb lists it. The J gene is TRBJ2-5, the V gene TRBV7-8. Germline lookup yields CDR1 SGHVS and CDR2 FQNEAQ. The CDR3 has 21 residues if both end residues are counted. The CDR3 loop reads CASSRRRTNEKLFFGSGTQYF.

The chain couples TRBV7-8 to TRBJ2-6; D may match TRBD1 or TRBD2 (6 bases each). V lost 4 bases and J lost 7, with 14 bases in between. Germline assignment: CDR1 SGHVS and CDR2 FQNEAQ. CDR3 length: 15 residues. In DNA, the CDR3 is TGTGCCAGCAGCTGGGGGGACACTGAAGCCAACGTCCTGACTTTC. As protein: CASSWGDTEANVLTF.

This clonotype was detected a few times. The chain carries TRBV10-1 and TRBJ2-7, with a possible D match to TRBD2 (5 bases). This CDR3 is built from 11 residues. The germline CDR1 and CDR2 sequences are WNHNN and SYGVQD (reference sequence). V was trimmed by 3 bases and J by 6 bases, leaving 6 bases between them. The CDR3 region has the DNA TGCGCCAGCAGTGATGCGGGCGAGCAGTACTTC. This translates into CASSDAGEQYF.

This clonotype was detected many times. This chain links TRBV28 with TRBJ2-3, with D possibly being TRBD1 or TRBD2 (6 bases each). The V end lost 4 bases, the J end lost 15 bases, and 17 bases lay between the germline ends. Germline lookup yields CDR1 MDHEN and CDR2 SYDVKM. The CDR3 has 12 amino acids. As DNA, the CDR3 is TGTGCCAGCAGTTGGGTGAGGGGGAGGCCCTATTTT. Translating it yields CASSWVRGRPYF.

This clonotype occurred many times. The chain couples TRBV10-1 to TRBJ1-1; D gene ambiguous. Germline V gene lookup returns CDR1 WNHNN and CDR2 SYGVQD (reference sequence). V was clipped by 4 bases and J by 10 bases, with 19 bases between them. The length of the CDR3 is 14 residues. The CDR3 sequence: CASSGVREGGVAFF. The DNA for the CDR3 is TGCGCCAGCAGTGGGGTCCGTGAGGGCGGAGTAGCTTTCTTT.

This clonotype was recorded many times. The V gene is TRBV7-9, the J gene TRBJ1-1; perhaps TRBD1 as D (5 bases). Looked up from germline, CDR1 is SEHNR and CDR2 is FQNEAQ (reference sequence). The CDR3 consists of 15 residues. V was trimmed by 0 bases and J by 7 bases, leaving 15 bases between them. CDR3: CASSLAGGNTIEAFF. DNA of the CDR3: TGTGCCAGCAGCTTAGCGGGGGGGAACACTATTGAAGCTTTCTTT.

This clonotype was seen ten or more times. The rearrangement joins TRBV19 to TRBJ2-5; no clear D. This CDR3 has 12 amino acids. The V end was cut by 5 bases, the J end by 5 bases, with 9 bases between. Germline V gives CDR1 LNHDA, CDR2 SQIVND (reference sequence). CDR3 in DNA: TGTGCCAGTAGTCCGAATAGGGAGACCCAGTACTTC. This gives the protein CASSPNRETQYF.

The chain couples TRBV11-1 to TRBJ1-1; D is unclear. The CDR3 length is 14 residues. Germline V CDR1 and CDR2: SGHAT, FQDESV (reference sequence). V was pared by 5 bases and J by 2 bases, with 12 bases between. The CDR3 nucleotides are TGTGCCAGCAGCAACGACATGTTCAACACTGAAGCTTTCTTT. As protein: CASSNDMFNTEAFF. Looking up the rest from reference TRBV11-1 and TRBJ1-1 gives the full variable domain: EAEVAQSPRYKITEKSQAVAFWCDPISGHATLYWYRQILGQGPELLVQFQDESVVDDSQLPKDRFSAERLKGVDSTLKIQPAELGDSAMYLCASSNDMFNTEAFFGQGTRLTVV.

The gene calls are TRBV10-2 and TRBJ1-1, with 7 positions matching TRBD1. Trimming took 10 bases from V and 4 from J; bases not matched to a gene: 6. This CDR3 has 12 amino acids. CDR1 is WSHSY and CDR2 is SAAADI in the germline V gene. CDR3 bases: TGCGCCATCCAGGGGGTGGGCACTGAAGCTTTCTTT. Encoded protein: CAIQGVGTEAFF.

The table lists this clonotype with a few counts. This chain connects TRBV29-1 to TRBJ1-2; 8 bases line up with TRBD1. This CDR3 has 12 residues. In germline, CDR1 is SQVTM, CDR2 ANQGSEA. Trimming cost V 6 bases and J 8 bases; bases outside gene matches: 8. The CDR3 here is CSVVTGEGGYTF. The CDR3 region has the DNA TGCAGCGTCGTGACAGGGGAGGGAGGCTACACCTTC.

The rearrangement joins TRBV7-2 to TRBJ2-5; 7 positions agree with TRBD2. Germline V CDR1 and CDR2: SGHTA, FQGNSA. The CDR3 runs 14 residues. J lost 3 bases, V lost 4 bases, and 5 bases had no gene match. The chain's CDR3 is CASSSYSGEETQYF. CDR3 coding DNA: TGTGCCAGCAGCTCCTACAGCGGGGAAGAGACCCAGTACTTC.

Comments on this clonotype: Being one base from a much bigger clone, this may be a read error. This sequence joins TRBV10-2 and TRBJ2-7, with D possibly being TRBD2 (5 bases). This CDR3 is 15 amino acids long. CDR1 is WSHSY, CDR2 SAAADI, per germline. CDR3 in amino acids: CASHGETAPGYEQYF. In DNA, the CDR3 is TGTGCCAGCCACGGGGAAACGGCCCCGGGGTACGAGCAGTACTTC.

The rearrangement links TRBV7-2 to TRBJ2-3; 8 nucleotides align to TRBD2. This CDR3 comprises 15 residues. V lost 5 bases, J lost 4 bases, and 8 bases stayed unmatched. Per the germline V gene, CDR1 is SGHTA and CDR2 is FQGNSA. The CDR3 loop reads CASSGSSGSADTQYF. The CDR3 nucleotides read TGTGCCAGCAGCGGCTCTAGCGGGTCGGCAGATACGCAGTATTTT. Looking up the rest from reference TRBV7-2 and TRBJ2-3 gives the full variable domain: GAGVSQSPSNKVTEKGKDVELRCDPISGHTALYWYRQSLGQGLEFLIYFQGNSAPDKSGLPSDRFSAERTGGSVSTLTIQRTQQEDSAVYLCASSGSSGSADTQYFGPGTRLTVL.

This clonotype is deemed medium-sized. This chain links TRBV10-2 with TRBJ1-1; D perhaps matches TRBD1 (6 bases). This CDR3 contains 13 residues. Germline CDR1 reads WSHSY; CDR2 reads SAAADI. Deletions cut 7 bases from V and 5 bases from J, with 14 bases between. The DNA of the CDR3 is TGCGCCAGCACGTCGGGAGGGGGTACTGAAGCTTTCTTT. Its translation: CASTSGGGTEAFF.

This clonotype was recorded once. This sequence joins TRBV7-6 and TRBJ2-2; 12 bases match TRBD2. The CDR3 sequence is 17 residues long. After removal of 5 bases from V and 4 bases from J, the junction contained 8 bases not matched to a gene. Germline values: CDR1 SGHVS, CDR2 FNYEAQ. The CDR3 nucleotides are TGTGCCAGCAGCGTAGGAGGACTAGCGGGATTCACCGGGGAGCTGTTTTTT. This codes for CASSVGGLAGFTGELFF.

CDR3 loop: CASRPPRGSSEKLFF. The CDR3 DNA reads TGTGCCAGCAGACCACCCCGGGGATCGAGTGAAAAACTGTTTTTT. The V gene is TRBV7-4, the J gene TRBJ1-4, with D unclear. V was shortened by 6 bases and J by 7 bases, with 18 bases between the two germline ends. Germline lookup yields CDR1 SGHVT and CDR2 SQSDAQ. There are 15 residues in the CDR3.

This clonotype was seen many times. This chain joins TRBV7-3 and TRBJ2-5; 7 bases fit TRBD2. The CDR3 runs to 13 residues. V lost 1 base and J lost 7; bases outside the gene matches: 3. Germline CDR1 is SGHTA and CDR2 is FQGTGA. In nucleotides, the CDR3 is TGTGCCAGCAGCTTAATGGGGGGGGGGACCCAGTACTTC. It yields the protein CASSLMGGGTQYF.

A word on this clonotype: Just one base apart from a much larger clone, this may be a read error. A read error is likely, as this CDR3 ends without the conserved phenylalanine or tryptophan. CDR3 sequence (DNA): TGTGCCAGCAGTCCGCGCTTAGGAGAGGTCTCCTACGAGCAGTACCTC. Translated, it gives CASSPRLGEVSYEQYL. V and J are TRBV7-2 and TRBJ2-7; D is undetermined. CDR1 and CDR2 (germline): SGHTA, FQGNSA. V lost 6 bases and J lost 0, with 18 bases in between. The CDR3 length is 16 residues.

V and J are TRBV7-9 and TRBJ2-5; 10 positions match TRBD2. The germline gives CDR1 SEHNR, CDR2 FQNEAQ (reference sequence). The CDR3 has 14 residues. With 11 bases clipped from V and 2 bases from J, the junction kept 8 bases outside the gene matches. The CDR3 loop is CAWGSGRGQETQYF. CDR3 coding DNA: TGTGCCTGGGGCAGCGGGAGGGGACAAGAGACCCAGTACTTC.

This clonotype was detected ten times or more. The rearrangement uses TRBV11-2 and TRBJ1-1, with D maybe TRBD1 (6 bases). The CDR3 runs to 17 residues. The V and J ends lost 5 bases and 1 base respectively, with 20 bases between them. The germline CDR1 and CDR2 sequences are SGHAT and FQNNGV. CDR3 loop: CASSRLWGHPENTEAFF. The CDR3 nucleotides are TGTGCCAGCAGCCGGCTGTGGGGACACCCCGAGAACACTGAAGCTTTCTTT.

In its sample, this clonotype was seen many times. The genes are TRBV19 and TRBJ2-7; the match to TRBD2 covers 14 bases. Trimming took 5 bases from V and 4 from J; bases not matched to a gene: 4. Germline V gives CDR1 LNHDA, CDR2 SQIVND (reference sequence). The CDR3 spans 15 residues. CDR3 in DNA: TGTGCCAGTAGTCTTGGGACTAGCGGGAGTTACGAGCAGTACTTC. This encodes CASSLGTSGSYEQYF.

Remarks on this clonotype: At one end, the junction sequence differs from germline, possibly due to a read error. The rearrangement joins TRBV18 to TRBJ1-1; 7 bases map to TRBD1. CDR1 KGHSH and CDR2 LQKENI come from the germline V gene. The CDR3 is made up of 12 amino acids. The CDR3 sequence is CASSATGAEAFF. The CDR3 DNA reads as TGTGCCAGCTCAGCCACAGGGGCTGAAGCCTTCTTT.

This clonotype was seen ten or more times. This chain links TRBV10-3 with TRBJ2-3; no clear D gene. Trimming left V 4 bases short and J 2 bases short, with 10 bases between. The CDR3 totals 14 residues. The germline V gene encodes CDR1 ENHRY and CDR2 SYGVKD. The CDR3 loop is CAISAGTLTDTQYF. CDR3 in DNA: TGTGCCATCAGTGCCGGAACCCTCACAGATACGCAGTATTTT.

The V call is TRBV10-3, the J call TRBJ2-3; D is unresolved. This CDR3 region has 12 residues. The V gene lost 4 bases and the J gene lost 3 bases, with 5 bases spanning the gap. Looked up from germline, CDR1 is ENHRY and CDR2 is SYGVKD. In nucleotides, the CDR3 is TGTGCCATCAGTGTTGGTACAGATACGCAGTATTTT. Residues: CAISVGTDTQYF.

Details on this clonotype: The junction and the germline gene differ at one end; a read error may be behind it. The chain uses TRBV7-7 and TRBJ1-5; tentative D call: TRBD1 (5 bases). The CDR3 totals 13 residues. Per germline, CDR1 SSHAT and CDR2 FNYEAQ (reference sequence). The CDR3 coding sequence is TGTGCTAGCAGCAGGACAAGGGATCAGCCCCAGCATTTT. Residues: CASSRTRDQPQHF.

This clonotype is labeled medium-sized. The chain couples TRBV10-3 to TRBJ1-2; 9 nucleotides align to TRBD1. The CDR3 is made up of 15 amino acids. Germline assignment: CDR1 ENHRY and CDR2 SYGVKD. The trim removed 7 bases at V and 1 base at J, leaving 7 bases unmatched. The CDR3 is CAITSGTGHNYGYTF. The CDR3 bases are TGTGCCATCACCTCCGGGACAGGGCATAACTATGGCTACACCTTC.

In regard to this clonotype: A read error may produce the germline difference seen at one junction end. V usage is TRBV7-2 and J usage is TRBJ2-2; a weak D match, TRBD2 (5 bases). The CDR3 totals 8 residues. From germline, CDR1 is SGHTA and CDR2 FQGNSA. The CDR3 reads CASSFRGF. Here the CDR3 DNA reads TGTGCCAGCAGCTTCCGAGGGTTT.